The clone carrying this TCR beta chain appeared a few times. Antigen specificity is unknown. Germline V lookup: CDR1 LGHNA, CDR2 YSLEER. The junction had 7 bases not matched to a gene; V was cut back by 3 bases and J by 4 bases. The CDR3 sequence is 16 residues long. Repertoires were generated with immunoSEQ multiplex PCR, while TCRdb's copy carries only in-frame clones and drops some. The sample has some 150,000 clones, more than 75% seen once; the top ten hold 1.4%. This record comes from a study of cytomegalovirus exposure and HLA in healthy donors. Study context: The 120 validation repertoires matched the 500 to 750 first-cohort repertoires in platform, a later analysis reported. Whole-study findings and limits: A few chains tied to CMV proved CMV antigen-specific in vitro. The study recorded more than 150 TCR beta chains that were cytomegalovirus-associated.

The V gene is TRBV4-3, the J gene TRBJ1-1; 11 bases are a match to TRBD1. The TCR was taken from a woman under 40 in good health and CMV-seronegative. The sample taken for sequencing was PBMCs. The DNA of the CDR3 is TGCGCCAGCAGCCAGGACGCCGGGACAGGGGGCACTGAAGCTTTCTTT. Amino acids: CASSQDAGTGGTEAFF.